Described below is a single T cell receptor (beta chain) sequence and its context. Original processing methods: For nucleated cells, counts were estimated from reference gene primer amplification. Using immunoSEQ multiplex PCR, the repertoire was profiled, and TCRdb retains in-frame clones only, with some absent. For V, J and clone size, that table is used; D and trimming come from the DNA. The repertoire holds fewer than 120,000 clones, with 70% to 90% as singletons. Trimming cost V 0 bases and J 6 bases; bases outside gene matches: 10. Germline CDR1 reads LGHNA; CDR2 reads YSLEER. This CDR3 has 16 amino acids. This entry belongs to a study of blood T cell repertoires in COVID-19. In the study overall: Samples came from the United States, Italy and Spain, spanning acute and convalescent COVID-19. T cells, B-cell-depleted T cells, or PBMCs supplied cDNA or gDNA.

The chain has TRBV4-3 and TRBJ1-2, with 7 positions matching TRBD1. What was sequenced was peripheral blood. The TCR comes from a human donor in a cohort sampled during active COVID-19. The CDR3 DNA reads TGCGCCAGCAGCCAAGATGGGCAGGGGGTGGGAAATGGCTACACCTTC. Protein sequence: CASSQDGQGVGNGYTF.